This T cell receptor (beta chain) was recovered during a study of T cell repertoires in cytomegalovirus infection. Study-level findings and limits: Cumulated frequencies of public TCR beta families served to identify carriers of CMV plus the relevant HLA.

This clonotype was recorded a few times. Its antigen remains unknown. From the reads, TCRdb called clonotypes with MiXCR, one entry per CDR3 protein. The sample shows just under 550,000 distinct CDR3 sequences, 26% of them seen only once. V lost 6 bases to trimming and J lost 8 bases; unmatched junction nucleotides: 5. The CDR3 is 14 residues long. CDR1 is MRHNA and CDR2 is SNTAGT in the germline V gene. The sample taken for sequencing was PBMCs. This clonotype originated in a human donor in good health (CMV status not recorded). Some clones in this sample may be carry-over from other donors' samples. This chain uses TRBV6-4 with TRBJ1-6; 9 bases align to TRBD1. The CDR3 here is CASSPTGGDSPLHF. In nucleotides, the CDR3 is TGTGCCAGCAGCCCGACAGGGGGTGATTCACCCCTCCACTTT.